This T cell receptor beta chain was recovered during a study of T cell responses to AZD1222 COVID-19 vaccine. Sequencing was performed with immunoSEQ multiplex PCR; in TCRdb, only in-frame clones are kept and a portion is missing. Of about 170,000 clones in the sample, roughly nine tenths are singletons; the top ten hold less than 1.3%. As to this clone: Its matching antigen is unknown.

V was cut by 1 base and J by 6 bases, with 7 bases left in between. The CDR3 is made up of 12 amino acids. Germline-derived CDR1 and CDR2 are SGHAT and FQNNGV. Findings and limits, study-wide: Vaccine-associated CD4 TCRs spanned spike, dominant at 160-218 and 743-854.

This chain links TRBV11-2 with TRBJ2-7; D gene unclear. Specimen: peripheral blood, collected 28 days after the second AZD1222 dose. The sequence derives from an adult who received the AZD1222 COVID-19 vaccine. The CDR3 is CASSLGGPEQYF. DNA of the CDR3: TGTGCCAGCAGCTTAGGGGGTCCCGAGCAGTACTTC. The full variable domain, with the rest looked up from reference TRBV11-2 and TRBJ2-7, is EAGVAQSPRYKIIEKRQSVAFWCNPISGHATLYWYQQILGQGPKLLIQFQNNGVVDDSQLPKDRFSAERLKGVDSTLKIQPAKLEDSAVYLCASSLGGPEQYFGPGTRLTVT.